This TCR beta chain was captured in a study of T cell changes during pregnancy in multiple sclerosis. This clone was detected only once. The CDR3 contains 15 residues. Germline V lookup: CDR1 MNHEY, CDR2 SMNVEV (reference sequence). Trimming removed 6 bases at V and 2 bases at J, with 13 bases between. Data came from immunoSEQ multiplex PCR; TCRdb stores just in-frame clones and leaves some out. The sample holds 100,000 or so clones, 85% to 95% seen once. The material was peripheral blood, obtained in the first trimester of pregnancy. This chain connects TRBV27 to TRBJ2-2; perhaps TRBD1 as D (6 bases). The clonotype comes from a female donor with multiple sclerosis, enrolled in a pregnancy study. The DNA of the CDR3 is TGTGCCAGCAGGGCTACAGGGCTAAACACCGGGGAGCTGTTTTTT. Amino acid sequence: CASRATGLNTGELFF.